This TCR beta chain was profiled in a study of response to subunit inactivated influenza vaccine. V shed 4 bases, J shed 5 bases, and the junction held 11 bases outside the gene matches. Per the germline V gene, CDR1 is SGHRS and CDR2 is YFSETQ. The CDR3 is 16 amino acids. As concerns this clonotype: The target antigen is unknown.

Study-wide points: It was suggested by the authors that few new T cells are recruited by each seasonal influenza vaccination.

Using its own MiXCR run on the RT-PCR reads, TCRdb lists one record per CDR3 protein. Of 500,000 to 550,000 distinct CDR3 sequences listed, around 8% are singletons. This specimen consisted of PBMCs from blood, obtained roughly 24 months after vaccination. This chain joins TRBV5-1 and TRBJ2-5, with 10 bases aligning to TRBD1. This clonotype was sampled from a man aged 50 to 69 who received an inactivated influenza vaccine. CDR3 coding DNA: TGCGCCAGCAGCACAGGAGGCTCGGGACAGGGGGAGACCCAGTACTTC. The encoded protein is CASSTGGSGQGETQYF.